These T cell receptor beta chains were read from a single sample in a study of shared clonotypes between healthy human individuals. Sequencing was performed with immunoSEQ multiplex PCR; in TCRdb, only in-frame clones are kept and a portion is missing. Of roughly 500,000 clones listed, around 79% were seen once; the top ten hold around 13%. Sequencing was done on a sample of PBMCs. The origin of the receptors is a woman between 35 and 50 years old in good health. Some clones in this sample may be carry-over from other donors' samples. CDR3s include the opening cysteine and the closing phenylalanine or tryptophan.

v_call | cdr3_aa
TRBV29-1 | CSGRDRLGETQYF
TRBV7-2 | CASSFRDRSGGYTF
TRBV19 | CASRASGSDEQYF
TRBV28 | CASSRTGLTQETQYF
TRBV4-1 | CASTTGGRAEDTQYF
TRBV11-2 | CASSSPGFGQGLYGYTF
TRBV27 | CASSFGTRGTDTQYF
TRBV11-2 | CASSLETGNYGYTF
TRBV9 | CASSVSSANEQFF
TRBV7-3 | CASRTPGAAGELFF
TRBV28 | CASSLGDRGHQPQHF
TRBV29-1 | CSVEGRVASGPYISYNEQFF
TRBV5-1 | CASSSQGFGADTQYF
TRBV28 | CASSLWAGWGGNQPQHF
TRBV7-3 | CASSPSRDRGYNEQFF
TRBV7-9 | CASSLNLGVNTEAFF
TRBV6-6 | CASSYSPGPDTQYF
TRBV6-5 | CASKPSGRGSYEQYF
TRBV28 | CASSLWGGRKVRETQYF
TRBV18 | CASSPPGRYNEQFF
TRBV18 | CASSPRSSYEQYF
TRBV15 | CATSRGNGAYEQYF
TRBV2 | CATSRDPYEQYF
TRBV5-1 | CASSLVGGSDYEQYF
TRBV28 | CASSLVWAQETQYF
TRBV27 | CASGDYEQYF